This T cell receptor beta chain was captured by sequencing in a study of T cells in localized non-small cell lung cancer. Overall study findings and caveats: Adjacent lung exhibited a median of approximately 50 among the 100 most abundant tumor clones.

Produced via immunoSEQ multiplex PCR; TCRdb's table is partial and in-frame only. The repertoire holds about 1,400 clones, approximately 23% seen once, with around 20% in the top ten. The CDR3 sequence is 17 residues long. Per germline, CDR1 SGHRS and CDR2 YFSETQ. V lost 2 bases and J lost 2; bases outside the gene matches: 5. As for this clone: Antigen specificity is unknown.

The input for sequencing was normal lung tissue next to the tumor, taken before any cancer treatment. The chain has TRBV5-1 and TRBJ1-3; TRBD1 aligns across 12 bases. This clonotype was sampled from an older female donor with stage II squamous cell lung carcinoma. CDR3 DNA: TGCGCCAGCAGCTTATCCGGGACAGGGGGCACTGGAAACACCATATATTTT. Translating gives CASSLSGTGGTGNTIYF.